These 5 T cell receptor beta chains came from one sample sequenced in a study of cytomegalovirus exposure and HLA in healthy donors. A multiplex PCR was run with 60 Vbeta primers and 13 Jbeta primers. TCRdb's copy holds only in-frame clones and misses some; the assay was immunoSEQ multiplex PCR. This sample has some 160,000 clones, with 70% to 80% found just once. Sequencing input: PBMCs. The receptor source for this set is a man aged 35-49 years in good health and CMV-seronegative.

The chain is built from TRBV21-1 and TRBJ1-4; the table calls TRBD1, which could not be checked here. TRBV21-1 has pseudogene status. CDR3 length: 15 residues. Written as DNA, the CDR3 is TGTGCCAGCAGCGCCCCGGGACAGGAAAATGAAAAACTGTTTTTT. Amino acid sequence: CASSAPGQENEKLFF.

The chain has TRBV9 and TRBJ2-3; 10 bases fit TRBD2. The V gene's germline CDR1 is SGDLS and CDR2 YYNGEE. V shed 0 bases, J shed 5 bases, and the junction held 3 bases outside the gene matches. This CDR3 is 15 amino acids long. Here the CDR3 DNA reads TGTGCCAGCAGCGTAGCCGGGACTAGCGTAGATACGCAGTATTTT. Its protein is CASSVAGTSVDTQYF.

The chain is built from TRBV28 and TRBJ2-3, with 7 bases lining up with TRBD2. V trimming: 1 base; J trimming: 3 bases; junction bases outside the gene matches: 10. CDR1 and CDR2 from the germline V gene are MDHEN and SYDVKM. The CDR3 has 17 amino acids. The CDR3 here is CASSLFLSGMGTDTQYF. CDR3 coding DNA: TGTGCCAGCAGTTTATTTTTGAGCGGGATGGGGACAGATACGCAGTATTTT.

The chain is built from TRBV7-2 and TRBJ1-2; no clear D. Deletions cut 2 bases from V and 4 bases from J, with 8 bases between. The CDR3 is 13 residues long. Germline CDR1 reads SGHTA; CDR2 reads FQGNSA. The CDR3 reads CASSLPGTYGYTF. The CDR3 DNA is TGTGCCAGCAGCTTACCGGGAACCTATGGCTACACCTTC.

The chain couples TRBV27 to TRBJ2-3; D possibly corresponds to TRBD2 (5 bases). CDR1 and CDR2 (germline): MNHEY, SMNVEV (reference sequence). The CDR3 is 16 residues long. V lost 2 bases and J 3 bases, leaving 15 bases between the germline ends. CDR3 bases: TGTGCCAGCAGTTTACAGGACTGGACCGGAACAGATACGCAGTATTTT. It translates to CASSLQDWTGTDTQYF.